This TCR beta chain was obtained from a study of blood T cell repertoires in COVID-19 (dated by TCRdb to about 2020). Notes on the research overall: Samples from collaborators originated in the United States, Italy and Spain and spanned both the acute and convalescent phases of COVID-19. The material from the prospective study consisted of cDNA or gDNA derived from T cells, B-cell-depleted T cells, or PBMCs. The dataset comprised deeply sampled blood TCRbeta repertoires from subjects exposed to, actively infected with, or recovered from COVID-19. The repertoires were released in a freely available public database meant as a resource for research on the immune response to SARS-CoV-2. The samples were drawn from two sources: the first 160 participants of the ongoing ImmuneRACE study, and some 1,300 subjects contributed by 6 global collaborators. A de-identified subject ID, COVID-19 status, age in years and sex were almost always included in the sample metadata. Where available, HLA class I and class II types were taken from metadata supplied by the sample provider and were not determined by assay-based typing. Study-wide conclusions, independent of this receptor: The quantity of clinical and demographic metadata differed by source and by participant and was supplied without curation.

The CDR3 runs 12 amino acids, cysteine and phenylalanine included. Only the CDR3 region is kept as DNA, spanning 36 bases read in frame from base 1. As encoded in the germline V gene, CDR1 is KGHDR while CDR2 is SFDVKD. V sheds 9 bases and J sheds 3 bases, leaving 10 bases between their ends. The immunoSEQ Assay, a bias-controlled multiplex PCR, was used to amplify TCRbeta CDR3 regions from genomic DNA. On the study's bioinformatics: The number of nucleated cells in each sample was estimated from the amplification of reference gene primers within the assay. To quantify the absolute abundance of each unique TCRbeta CDR3 rearrangement, sequence reads were collapsed and filtered. For each sample, productive Simpson clonality was calculated as the square root of Simpson's diversity index over productive rearrangements. Held by TCRdb, this immuneACCESS table contains in-frame sequences only and omits some clones. Under half of the omission traces to an unresolved V gene where checked; the cause of the rest is unknown. The V and J calls and the clone size are those of that table, but D and trimming were determined from the DNA. The sample has 100,000 or so clones on record, roughly 79% of them singletons. 8% to 10% of the sample is taken by the ten largest.

Each collaborating institution followed its own protocols to collect whole blood in K2EDTA tubes. For TCRbeta analysis, collaborators shipped samples in one of three forms: frozen whole blood, isolated PBMCs, or DNA extracted from either of those sample types. Points on this clone: What this receptor recognizes is not known. Base qualities are not recorded, but no much larger clone differs from it by a single base.

This receptor was obtained from a woman aged 70-85 years with acute or convalescent COVID-19. Sequences were obtained from peripheral blood. The V and J segments used are TRBV24-1 and TRBJ2-5; matching of 5 bases hints at TRBD2 as the D gene. The encoded CDR3 is CATGTREETQYF. The sequenced DNA: TGTGCCACCGGAACGAGGGAAGAGACCCAGTACTTC.